This TCR beta chain was found in a study of T cells in Graves' hyperthyroidism and ophthalmopathy. General study results and limits: The model's output predicted ophthalmopathy at a median of about 6.5 months prior to onset. Ophthalmopathy could be told apart from stable hyperthyroidism with a 13 V-J model.

This clonotype is a singleton in its sample. The antigen is unknown. The TCR beta CDR3 regions underwent amplification using RNA transcripts as the source. First-round RT-PCR targeting the TCR CDR3 was performed with the HTBI primer set. TCRdb re-called the multiplex PCR reads with MiXCR, one entry per CDR3 protein. The table shows some 350,000 distinct CDR3 sequences, with about an eighth occurring only once. Germline CDR1 LNHDA, CDR2 SQIVND (reference sequence). The CDR3 has 17 amino acids. Trimming stripped 4 bases from V and 0 bases from J, with 16 bases between. Uncontrolled infections, other autoimmune diseases, pregnancy or lactation led to exclusion of patients. Diagnoses rested on clinical symptoms, serum thyroxine and TRAb, thyroid ultrasound and orbital computed tomography.

The receptor was derived from a woman aged 35 to 49 with Graves' ophthalmopathy. Sequenced material: blood. The chain has TRBV19 and TRBJ1-5, with D hard to call. This CDR3 is CASSTGRRKYSNQPQHF. DNA of the CDR3: TGTGCCAGTAGTACCGGACGGAGAAAATATAGCAATCAGCCCCAGCATTTT.